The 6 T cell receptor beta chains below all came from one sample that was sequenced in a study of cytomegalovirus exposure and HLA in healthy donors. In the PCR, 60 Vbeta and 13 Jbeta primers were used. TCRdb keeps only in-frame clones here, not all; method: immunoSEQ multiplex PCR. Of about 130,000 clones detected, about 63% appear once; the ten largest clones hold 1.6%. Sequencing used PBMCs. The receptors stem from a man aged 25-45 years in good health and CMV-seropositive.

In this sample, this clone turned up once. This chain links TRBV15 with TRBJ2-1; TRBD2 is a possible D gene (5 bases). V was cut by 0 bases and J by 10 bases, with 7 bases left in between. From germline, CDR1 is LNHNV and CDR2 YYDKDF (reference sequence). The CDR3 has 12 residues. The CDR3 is CATSRDTREQFF. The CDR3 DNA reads TGTGCCACCAGCAGAGACACTAGGGAGCAGTTCTTC.

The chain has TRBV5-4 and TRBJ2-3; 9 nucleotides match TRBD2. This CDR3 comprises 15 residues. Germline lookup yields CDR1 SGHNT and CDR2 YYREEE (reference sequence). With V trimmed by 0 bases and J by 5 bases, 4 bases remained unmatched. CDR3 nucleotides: TGTGCCAGCAGCTTGGGCGGGAGGGCGGGAGATACGCAGTATTTT. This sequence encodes CASSLGGRAGDTQYF.

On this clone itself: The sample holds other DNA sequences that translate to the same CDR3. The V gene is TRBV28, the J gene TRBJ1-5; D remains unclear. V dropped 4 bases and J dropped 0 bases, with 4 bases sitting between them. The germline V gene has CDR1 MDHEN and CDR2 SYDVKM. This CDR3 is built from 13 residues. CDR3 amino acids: CASSSYSNQPQHF. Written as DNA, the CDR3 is TGTGCCAGCAGTTCCTATAGCAATCAGCCCCAGCATTTT. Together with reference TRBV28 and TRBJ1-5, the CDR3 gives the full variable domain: DVKVTQSSRYLVKRTGEKVFLECVQDMDHENMFWYRQDPGLGLRLIYFSYDVKMKEKGDIPEGYSVSREKKERFSLILESASTNQTSMYLCASSSYSNQPQHFGDGTRLSIL.

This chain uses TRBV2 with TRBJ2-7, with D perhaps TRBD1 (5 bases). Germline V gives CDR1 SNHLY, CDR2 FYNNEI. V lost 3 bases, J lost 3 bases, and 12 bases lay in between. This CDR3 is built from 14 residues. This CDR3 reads CASSDQGGGYEQYF. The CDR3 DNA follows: TGTGCCAGCAGTGATCAGGGTGGCGGCTACGAGCAGTACTTC.

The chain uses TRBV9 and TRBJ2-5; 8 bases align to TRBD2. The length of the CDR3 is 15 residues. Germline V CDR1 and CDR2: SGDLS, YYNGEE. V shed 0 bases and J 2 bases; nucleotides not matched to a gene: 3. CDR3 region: CASSVGGTRQETQYF. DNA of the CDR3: TGTGCCAGCAGCGTAGGGGGGACTAGGCAAGAGACCCAGTACTTC.

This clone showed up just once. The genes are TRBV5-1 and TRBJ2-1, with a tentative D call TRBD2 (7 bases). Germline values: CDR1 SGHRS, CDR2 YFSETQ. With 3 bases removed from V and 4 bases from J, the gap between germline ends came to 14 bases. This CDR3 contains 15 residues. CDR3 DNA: TGCGCCAGCAGCTCTAGCGGAGGGGGATACAATGAGCAGTTCTTC. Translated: CASSSSGGGYNEQFF.